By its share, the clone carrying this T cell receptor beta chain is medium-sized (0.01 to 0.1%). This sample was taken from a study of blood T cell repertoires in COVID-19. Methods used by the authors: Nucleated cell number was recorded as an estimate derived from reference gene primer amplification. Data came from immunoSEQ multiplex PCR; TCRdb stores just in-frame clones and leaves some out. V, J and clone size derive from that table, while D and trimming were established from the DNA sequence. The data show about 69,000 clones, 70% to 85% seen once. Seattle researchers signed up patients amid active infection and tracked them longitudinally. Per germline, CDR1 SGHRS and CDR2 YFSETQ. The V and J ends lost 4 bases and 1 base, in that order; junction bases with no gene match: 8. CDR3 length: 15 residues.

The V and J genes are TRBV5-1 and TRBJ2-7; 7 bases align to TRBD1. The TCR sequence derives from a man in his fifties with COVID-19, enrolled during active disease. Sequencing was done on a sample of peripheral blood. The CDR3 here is CASSPGTVGSYEQYF. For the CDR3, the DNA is TGCGCCAGCAGCCCGGGGACAGTGGGGTCCTACGAGCAGTACTTC.